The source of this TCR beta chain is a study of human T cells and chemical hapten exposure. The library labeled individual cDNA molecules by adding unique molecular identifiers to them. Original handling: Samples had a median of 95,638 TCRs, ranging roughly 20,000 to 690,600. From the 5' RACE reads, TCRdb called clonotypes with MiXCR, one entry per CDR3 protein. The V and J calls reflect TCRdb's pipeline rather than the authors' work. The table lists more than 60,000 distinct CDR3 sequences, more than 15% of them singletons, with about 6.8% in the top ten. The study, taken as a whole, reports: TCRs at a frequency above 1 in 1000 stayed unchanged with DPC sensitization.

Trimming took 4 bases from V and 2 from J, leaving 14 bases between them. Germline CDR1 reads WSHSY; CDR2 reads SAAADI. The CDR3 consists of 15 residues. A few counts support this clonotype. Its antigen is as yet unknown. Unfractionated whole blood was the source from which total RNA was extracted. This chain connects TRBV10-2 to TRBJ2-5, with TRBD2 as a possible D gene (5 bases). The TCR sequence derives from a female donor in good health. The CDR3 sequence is CASSAYSGDQETQYF. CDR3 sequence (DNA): TGCGCCAGCAGTGCATACAGCGGTGATCAAGAGACCCAGTACTTC.